This T cell receptor (beta chain) was identified in a study of PD-1 blockade in classical Hodgkin lymphoma. Clones were read by immunoSEQ multiplex PCR, and TCRdb kept only the in-frame ones, dropping some. Among around 34,000 clones listed, around 90% were seen once. The CDR3 is 15 amino acids. After removal of 0 bases from V and 1 base from J, the junction contained 2 bases not matched to a gene. Looked up from germline, CDR1 is SGDLS and CDR2 is YYNGEE. No patient escaped relapse after autologous stem cell transplantation, and brentuximab vedotin exposure varied. Thawed PBMCs yielded CD4+ T cells through magnetic negative selection. Progressive disease, partial response or complete response was each patient's best response.

Sample: CD4+ T cells from blood, taken at baseline. The V call is TRBV9, the J call TRBJ2-5, with 8 bases aligning to TRBD1. The clonotype originates from a human donor with classical Hodgkin lymphoma. The DNA of the CDR3 is TGTGCCAGCAGCGTAGGAGGACAGGGCCAAGAGACCCAGTACTTC. Residues: CASSVGGQGQETQYF.